Below, 17 T cell receptor beta chains from the same sample are listed, as sequenced in a study of early T cells in non-severe SARS-CoV-2 infection. TCRdb passed the 5' RACE reads through MiXCR, listing each CDR3 protein once. The sample records fewer than 110,000 distinct CDR3 sequences, around 10% being singletons. The source material was whole blood. These receptors were collected from an adult who was a healthcare worker with PCR-confirmed SARS-CoV-2 infection or an uninfected control (not recorded which).

This clonotype has a handful of counts. As DNA, the CDR3 is TGTGCCAGCAGCTTAGATCAGGGTGCAACTAATGAAAAACTGTTTTTT. Its protein is CASSLDQGATNEKLFF. The chain has TRBV11-2 and TRBJ1-4, with a tentative D call TRBD1 (5 bases). V lost 0 bases, J lost 0 bases, and 8 bases lay in between. This CDR3 spans 16 amino acids. Germline-derived CDR1 and CDR2 are SGHAT and FQNNGV. The full variable domain, its missing parts supplied by reference TRBV11-2 and TRBJ1-4, is EAGVAQSPRYKIIEKRQSVAFWCNPISGHATLYWYQQILGQGPKLLIQFQNNGVVDDSQLPKDRFSAERLKGVDSTLKIQPAKLEDSAVYLCASSLDQGATNEKLFFGSGTQLSVL.

This clonotype was recorded many times. The V call is TRBV18, the J call TRBJ1-2; D unclear. Germline lookup yields CDR1 KGHSH and CDR2 LQKENI. Trimming cost V 3 bases and J 7 bases, with 15 bases left between them. The CDR3 loop spans 14 amino acids. The CDR3 DNA sequence: TGTGCCAGCTCACCCGAGGCAGGAGTTAGTGGCTACACCTTC. Translated, it gives CASSPEAGVSGYTF.

The sample holds many counts of this clonotype. V gene TRBV30 combines with J gene TRBJ2-3, with a possible D match to TRBD1 (6 bases). V dropped 0 bases and J dropped 6 bases, with 10 bases sitting between them. Germline CDR1 GTSNPN, CDR2 SVGIG (reference sequence). The CDR3 has 13 amino acids. The CDR3 region has the DNA TGTGCCTGGAGTGTACAGGGCGCGGATACGCAGTATTTT. This codes for CAWSVQGADTQYF.

This clonotype was seen a few times. This chain uses TRBV6-5 with TRBJ2-7; 7 bases are shared with TRBD2. From germline, CDR1 is MNHEY and CDR2 SVGAGI. The CDR3 length is 18 residues. V dropped 6 bases and J dropped 2; count of bases not matched to a gene: 19. The CDR3 sequence is CASSPTLVPTSRAYEQYF. In DNA form, the CDR3 reads TGTGCCAGCAGCCCTACCCTTGTCCCGACTAGCCGGGCCTACGAGCAGTACTTC.

This clonotype was seen ten or more times. The V and J genes are TRBV12-3 or TRBV12-4 and TRBJ2-7; D is possibly TRBD2 (6 bases). The CDR3 sequence is 17 residues long. V was clipped by 8 bases and J by 3 bases, with 26 bases between them. The CDR3 protein is CASGRGLSTGNVYEQYF. As DNA, the CDR3 is TGTGCCAGCGGGCGGGGTTTATCTACGGGTAATGTCTACGAGCAGTACTTC.

This chain connects TRBV20-1 to TRBJ2-1; 7 bases map to TRBD2. Per germline, CDR1 DFQATT and CDR2 SNEGSKA (reference sequence). The trim removed 3 bases at V and 6 bases at J, leaving 8 bases unmatched. The CDR3 has 14 residues. The CDR3 bases are TGCAGTGCTAGCCGACTAGCACCCGGCAATGAGCAGTTCTTC. Translation gives CSASRLAPGNEQFF.

The sample holds many counts of this clonotype. This chain links TRBV7-8 with TRBJ2-1; the D gene is possibly TRBD2 (6 bases). With 5 bases removed from V and 5 bases from J, the gap between germline ends came to 13 bases. CDR1 and CDR2 from the germline V gene are SGHVS and FQNEAQ. The CDR3 loop spans 14 amino acids. The CDR3 loop is CASSPRDFHNEQFF. In nucleotides, the CDR3 is TGTGCCAGCAGCCCCCGGGACTTCCACAATGAGCAGTTCTTC.

This clonotype was recorded at least ten times. The rearrangement uses TRBV12-3 or TRBV12-4 and TRBJ2-3, with TRBD2 matching 7 bases. The CDR3 totals 15 residues. The junction had 5 bases not matched to a gene; V was cut back by 4 bases and J by 1 base. The DNA for the CDR3 is TGTGCCAGCAGTTACAGCGGGGATCGCACAGATACGCAGTATTTT. It translates to CASSYSGDRTDTQYF.

This clonotype was counted ten times or more. This chain links TRBV12-3 or TRBV12-4 with TRBJ1-5; a weak D match, TRBD1 (5 bases). V was clipped by 3 bases and J by 11 bases, with 11 bases between them. The CDR3 has 12 amino acids. This CDR3 is CASSLGVKAQHF. The CDR3 DNA reads as TGTGCCAGCAGTTTGGGGGTAAAGGCCCAGCATTTT.

This clonotype was picked up a small number of times. The chain carries TRBV12-3 or TRBV12-4 and TRBJ1-1; D may be TRBD1 (5 bases). V was pared by 4 bases and J by 2 bases, with 8 bases between. The CDR3 is 13 amino acids. As DNA, the CDR3 is TGTGCCAGCAGTTCCAGGGCTAACACTGAAGCTTTCTTT. This sequence encodes CASSSRANTEAFF.

This clonotype was picked up many times. The chain combines TRBV20-1 with TRBJ1-5, with D perhaps TRBD1 (5 bases). The CDR3 has 15 amino acids. Between the trimmed V and J ends, which lost 3 bases and 4 bases, there was a span of 16 bases. Germline values: CDR1 DFQATT, CDR2 SNEGSKA (reference sequence). The CDR3 nucleotides are TGCAGTGCTAGCGTCGGGGCAGGGTTTAATCAGCCCCAGCATTTT. Translating gives CSASVGAGFNQPQHF.

This clonotype appeared many times. This chain connects TRBV7-2 to TRBJ2-3; 14 bases are a match to TRBD2. The V segment lost 6 bases and the J segment 8 bases; nucleotides outside the gene matches: 4. The CDR3 loop spans 14 amino acids. The germline gives CDR1 SGHTA, CDR2 FQGNSA. The CDR3 nucleotides read TGTGCCAGCAGGGGGACTAGCGGGAGTCTTACGCAGTATTTT. Translation gives CASRGTSGSLTQYF.

J is TRBJ2-5 and V is TRBV14, with 7 bases that match TRBD1. In germline, CDR1 is SGHDN, CDR2 FVKESK. CDR3 length: 15 amino acids. V lost 1 base, J lost 1 base, and 3 bases stayed unmatched. The CDR3 nucleotides are TGTGCCAGCAGCCAAGGGGACAGCCGCCAAGAGACCCAGTACTTC. Protein: CASSQGDSRQETQYF.

This clonotype was observed a few times. This chain uses TRBV28 with TRBJ2-3, with TRBD1 as a possible D gene (5 bases). The germline V gene encodes CDR1 MDHEN and CDR2 SYDVKM. CDR3 length: 13 residues. The germline V and J ends were trimmed by 8 bases and 5 bases, with 14 bases remaining between them. The CDR3, as DNA: TGTGCCAGCCTCGGCAGGGAAAGAGATACGCAGTATTTT. As protein: CASLGRERDTQYF.

Ten or more counts support this clonotype. The chain recombines TRBV9 with TRBJ2-7; 7 bases agree with TRBD2. In germline, CDR1 is SGDLS, CDR2 YYNGEE. The CDR3 runs to 15 residues. Losses at the gene ends were 2 bases for V and 2 bases for J; bases not matched to a gene: 7. In DNA, the CDR3 is TGTGCCAGCAGCGTGACCCCCGGGACTACCTACGAGCAGTACTTC. This translates into CASSVTPGTTYEQYF. Combining the CDR3 with reference TRBV9 and TRBJ2-7 gives the whole variable domain DSGVTQTPKHLITATGQRVTLRCSPRSGDLSVYWYQQSLDQGLQFLIQYYNGEERAKGNILERFSAQQFPDLHSELNLSSLELGDSALYFCASSVTPGTTYEQYFGPGTRLTVT.

At least ten counts were recorded for this clonotype. V gene TRBV29-1 combines with J gene TRBJ2-4; D might be TRBD2 (5 bases). This CDR3 is 12 amino acids long. Germline CDR1 reads SQVTM; CDR2 reads ANQGSEA. Trimming took off 5 bases at V and 9 bases at J, with 14 bases between the two ends. The CDR3 is CSVLASRRIQYF. In nucleotides, the CDR3 is TGCAGCGTTCTGGCTAGCAGACGCATTCAGTACTTC. Full variable domain (outside the CDR3, taken from reference TRBV29-1 and TRBJ2-4): SAVISQKPSRDICQRGTSLTIQCQVDSQVTMMFWYRQQPGQSLTLIATANQGSEATYESGFVIDKFPISRPNLTFSTLTVSNMSPEDSSIYLCSVLASRRIQYFGAGTRLSVL.

As regards this clonotype: Sequence at one end of the junction differs from germline and may be a read error. This chain connects TRBV5-1 to TRBJ2-7, with 9 bases fitting TRBD1. The length of the CDR3 is 13 residues. CDR1 is SGHRS, CDR2 YFSETQ, per germline. CDR3 coding DNA: TGCACCAGCAGCGAAGGGACAGGGTACGAGCAGTACTTC. Its translation: CTSSEGTGYEQYF.